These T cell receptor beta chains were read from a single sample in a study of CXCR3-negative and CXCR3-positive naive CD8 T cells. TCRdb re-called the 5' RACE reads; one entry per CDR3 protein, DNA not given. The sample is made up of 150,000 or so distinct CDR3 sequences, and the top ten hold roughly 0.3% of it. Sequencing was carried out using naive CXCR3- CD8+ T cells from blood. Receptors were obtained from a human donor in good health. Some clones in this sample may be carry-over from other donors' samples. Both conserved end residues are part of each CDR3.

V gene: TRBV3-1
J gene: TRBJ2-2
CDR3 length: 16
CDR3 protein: CASSHGSGGNNGELFF

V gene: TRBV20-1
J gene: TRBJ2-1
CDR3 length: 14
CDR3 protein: CSASGGLSYNEQFF

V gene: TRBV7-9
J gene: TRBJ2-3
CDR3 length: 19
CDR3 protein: CASSPLVPGLAGDTDTQYF

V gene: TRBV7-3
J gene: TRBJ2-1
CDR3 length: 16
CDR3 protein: CASSLLGGQQYNEQFF

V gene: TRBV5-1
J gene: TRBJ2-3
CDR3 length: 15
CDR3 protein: CASSPEQPSTDTQYF

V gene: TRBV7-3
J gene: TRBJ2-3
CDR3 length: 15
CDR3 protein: CASSLYRGHPDTQYF

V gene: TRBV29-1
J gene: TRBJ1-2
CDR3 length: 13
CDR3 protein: CSVEDEGNPGYTF

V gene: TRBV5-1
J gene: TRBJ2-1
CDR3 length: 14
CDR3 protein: CASSSGWEYNEQFF

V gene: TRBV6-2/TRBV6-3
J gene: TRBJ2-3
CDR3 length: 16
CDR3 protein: CASSFLAGGTTDTQYF

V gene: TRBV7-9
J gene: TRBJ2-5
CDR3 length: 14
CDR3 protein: CASSSAGIQETQYF

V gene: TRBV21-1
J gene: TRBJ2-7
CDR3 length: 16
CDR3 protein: CAKPDAGTSGLWEQYF

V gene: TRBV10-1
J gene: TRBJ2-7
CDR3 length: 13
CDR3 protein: CASSEAPTYEQYF

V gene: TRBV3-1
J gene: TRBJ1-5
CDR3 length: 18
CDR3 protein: CASSQSTGTGMNNQPQHF

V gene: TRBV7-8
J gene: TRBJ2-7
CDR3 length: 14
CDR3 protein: CASRMRGPPYEQYF

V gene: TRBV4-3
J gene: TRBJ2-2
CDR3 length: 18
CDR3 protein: CASSQDRRQPVNTGELFF

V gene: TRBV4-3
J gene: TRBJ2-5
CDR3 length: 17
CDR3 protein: CASSQDWTGGLEETQYF

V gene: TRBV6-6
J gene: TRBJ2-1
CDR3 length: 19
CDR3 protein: CASSYITGTSGKSYNEQFF

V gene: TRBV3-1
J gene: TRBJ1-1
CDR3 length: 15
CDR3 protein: CASSPPGQENSEAFF

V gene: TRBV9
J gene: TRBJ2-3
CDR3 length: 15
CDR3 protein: CASSVEGGGTDAQYF

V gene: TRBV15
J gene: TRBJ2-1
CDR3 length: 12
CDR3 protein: CATSNSRGRQFF

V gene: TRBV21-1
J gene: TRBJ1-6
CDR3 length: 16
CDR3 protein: CASSQDRVSYNSPLHF

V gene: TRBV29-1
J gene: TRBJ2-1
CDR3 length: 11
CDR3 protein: CSSPQGNEQFF

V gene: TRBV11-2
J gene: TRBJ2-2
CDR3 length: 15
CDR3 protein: CASSPTSGYTGELFF

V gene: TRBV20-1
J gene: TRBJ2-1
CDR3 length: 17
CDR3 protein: CSAPWGRLARSVDEQFF

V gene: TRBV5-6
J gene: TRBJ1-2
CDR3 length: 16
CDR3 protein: CASSWSPGTGFHGYTF

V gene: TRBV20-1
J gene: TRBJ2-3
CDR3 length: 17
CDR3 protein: CSARDRVAASGPDTQYF

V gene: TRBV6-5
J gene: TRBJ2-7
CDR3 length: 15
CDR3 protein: CASSLAPSGIYEQYF

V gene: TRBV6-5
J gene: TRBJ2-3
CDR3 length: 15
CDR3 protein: CASSQTSGIEDTQYF

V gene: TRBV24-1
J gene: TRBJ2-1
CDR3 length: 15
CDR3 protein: CATSGESSSYNEQFF

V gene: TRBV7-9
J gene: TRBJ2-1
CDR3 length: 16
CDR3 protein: CASRSTTVGSYNEQFF